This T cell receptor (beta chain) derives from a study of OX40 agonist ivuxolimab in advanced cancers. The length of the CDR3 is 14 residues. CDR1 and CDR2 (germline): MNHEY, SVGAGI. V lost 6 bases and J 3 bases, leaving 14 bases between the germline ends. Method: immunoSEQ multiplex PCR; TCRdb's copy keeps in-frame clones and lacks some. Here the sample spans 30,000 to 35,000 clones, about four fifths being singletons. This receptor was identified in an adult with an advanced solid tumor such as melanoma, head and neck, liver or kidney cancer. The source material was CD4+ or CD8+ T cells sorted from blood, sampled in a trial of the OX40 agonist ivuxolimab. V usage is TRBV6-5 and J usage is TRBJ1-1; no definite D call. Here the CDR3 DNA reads TGTGCCAGCAGCCGAGGTAGTCTCGACACTGAAGCTTTCTTT. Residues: CASSRGSLDTEAFF.